This is a list of T cell receptor beta chains from one sample in a study of cytomegalovirus exposure and HLA in healthy donors. Here immunoSEQ multiplex PCR was the method, and the copy in TCRdb shows in-frame clones only, minus some. Seen in this sample are 150,000 to 200,000 clones; the ten most common clones hold roughly 1.3%. The sequenced material came from PBMCs. All receptors come from a woman aged 60 to 75 in good health and CMV-seronegative. Both conserved end residues are part of each CDR3. The D gene is left open where the match is weak.

CDR3 DNA	CDR3 protein	D gene	V gene	J gene
TGCGCCAGCAGAACTAGCGCCCTAGGCGGGGAGCTGTTTTTT	CASRTSALGGELFF	TRBD2	TRBV5-1	TRBJ2-2
TGCGCCAGCAGCTGGGGGACAGCTACCTACGAGCAGTACTTC	CASSWGTATYEQYF	TRBD1	TRBV5-1	TRBJ2-7
TGTGCCTGGAACAGGGGACCATCTAGCGAAAAGTACTTC	CAWNRGPSSEKYF	.	TRBV30	TRBJ2-5
TGTGCCAGCAGCACGTCCTGGGGACTAGCGGGGGAGAACACCGGGGAGCTGTTTTTT	CASSTSWGLAGENTGELFF	TRBD2	TRBV7-2	TRBJ2-2
TGTGCCAGCAGTCCAAGACAGGGGGTGAACACTGAAGCTTTCTTT	CASSPRQGVNTEAFF	TRBD1	TRBV27	TRBJ1-1
TGTGCCAGCAGCCTCCCGAAGGGGGCGCGGGGCTCCTACGAGCAGTACTTC	CASSLPKGARGSYEQYF	.	TRBV7-9	TRBJ2-7
TGCGCCAGCAGCTTGCGGGGGTCGAACACCGGGGAGCTGTTTTTT	CASSLRGSNTGELFF	.	TRBV5-1	TRBJ2-2
TGTGCCAGCAGCTTAGGGGGACTAGCGAACACCGGGGAGCTGTTTTTT	CASSLGGLANTGELFF	TRBD2	TRBV7-6	TRBJ2-2
TGTGCCAGCAGCCAAGATCGGGTACAGTACTTC	CASSQDRVQYF	.	TRBV4-2	TRBJ2-5
TGTGCCAGCAGTGAACTTAAGAGGAATGGTGGTCAGCCCCAGCATTTT	CASSELKRNGGQPQHF	.	TRBV6-1	TRBJ1-5
TGTGCCAGCAGCCGGGACAGGGGGTTGGGCAATCAGCCCCAGCATTTT	CASSRDRGLGNQPQHF	TRBD1	TRBV5-6	TRBJ1-5
TGTGCCAGCAGTTACTCGACTAGCTTCGGCACAGATACGCAGTATTTT	CASSYSTSFGTDTQYF	TRBD2	TRBV6-6	TRBJ2-3
TGTGCCAGCAGCGACTCGTACGGTGCAACTAATGAAAAACTGTTTTTT	CASSDSYGATNEKLFF	.	TRBV7-6	TRBJ1-4
TGTGCCAGCAGCAAACCCCCTTGGACAGGGGTGGCAGATACGCAGTATTTT	CASSKPPWTGVADTQYF	TRBD1	TRBV7-9	TRBJ2-3
TGTGCCAGCAGCGGCGGGATCAGGGATGAAAAACTGTTTTTT	CASSGGIRDEKLFF	.	TRBV5-6	TRBJ1-4
TGTGCCAGCAGCGTAGGGGCAGGGGCCATCTACGAGCAGTACTTC	CASSVGAGAIYEQYF	.	TRBV9	TRBJ2-7
TGTGCCAGCAATATTTATTTAACAGGGGAAGGGAATGAGCAGTTCTTC	CASNIYLTGEGNEQFF	TRBD1	TRBV27	TRBJ2-1
TGTGCCAGCAGCTTATGGACAGGAGCACTGTTTTTT	CASSLWTGALFF	TRBD1	TRBV7-2	TRBJ1-4
TGTGCCAGTTGGGGCGGGGGTCTGGCCACCGGGGAGCTGTTTTTT	CASWGGGLATGELFF	TRBD2	TRBV2	TRBJ2-2
TGCGCCAGCAGCTTCGCGACAGGCCGCCGAAACGGCAAGAGTGAAAAACTGTTTTTT	CASSFATGRRNGKSEKLFF	.	TRBV5-1	TRBJ1-4
TGTGCCAGCAGCCAATCAGGGGCCTACGAACAGTACTTC	CASSQSGAYEQYF	.	TRBV7-9	TRBJ2-7
TGTGCCAGCAGTCCAAATAGCGGGAGTGGGGAGACCCAGTACTTC	CASSPNSGSGETQYF	TRBD2	TRBV11-2	TRBJ2-5
TGTGCCAGCAGTTCCACAGGAAGGATCGGGGAGCTGTTTTTT	CASSSTGRIGELFF	.	TRBV6-5	TRBJ2-2
TGTGCCAGCAGTTACGCCAGGGAGAACACTGAAGCTTTCTTT	CASSYARENTEAFF	.	TRBV6-5	TRBJ1-1
TGTGCCAGCAGCCGGATTGAGAAGGGGTTCACTGAAGCTTTCTTT	CASSRIEKGFTEAFF	.	TRBV5-6	TRBJ1-1
TGTGCCAGCAGCTTTGGACAGGATGAAGCTTTCTTT	CASSFGQDEAFF	TRBD1	TRBV7-9	TRBJ1-1
TGTGCCAGCAGTTTCTCACTAGGGTTCTACAATGAGCAGTTCTTC	CASSFSLGFYNEQFF	.	TRBV6-5	TRBJ2-1
TGCAGCGTGCCGGGACAGCTTAACTATGGCTACACCTTC	CSVPGQLNYGYTF	TRBD1	TRBV29-1	TRBJ1-2